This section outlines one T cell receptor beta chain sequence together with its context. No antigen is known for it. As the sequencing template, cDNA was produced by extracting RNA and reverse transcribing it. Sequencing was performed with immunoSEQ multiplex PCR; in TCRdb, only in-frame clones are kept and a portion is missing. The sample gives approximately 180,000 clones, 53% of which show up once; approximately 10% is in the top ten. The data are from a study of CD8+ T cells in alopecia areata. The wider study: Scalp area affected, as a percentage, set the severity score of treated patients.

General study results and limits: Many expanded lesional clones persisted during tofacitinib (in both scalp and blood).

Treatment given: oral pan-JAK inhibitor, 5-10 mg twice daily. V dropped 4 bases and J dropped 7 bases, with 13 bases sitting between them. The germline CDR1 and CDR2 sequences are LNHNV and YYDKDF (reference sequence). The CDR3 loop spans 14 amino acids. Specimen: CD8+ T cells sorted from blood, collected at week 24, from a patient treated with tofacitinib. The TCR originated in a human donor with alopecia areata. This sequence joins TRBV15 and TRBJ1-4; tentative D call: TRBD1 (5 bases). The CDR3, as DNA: TGTGCCACCAGCATGGCGGGGACGCTTGAAAAACTGTTTTTT. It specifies CATSMAGTLEKLFF.